Shown below are 27 T cell receptor beta chains from a single sample sequenced in a study of siplizumab effects on memory and regulatory T cells. Profiled with immunoSEQ multiplex PCR; TCRdb holds only in-frame clones, not every one. The sample includes over 100,000 clones, about 93% of them seen just once. Sequences were obtained from Tregs sorted from blood. The source of these receptors is a human donor in good health.

The chain joins TRBV19 to TRBJ1-2; 7 nucleotides line up with TRBD1. Trimming cost V 5 bases and J 4 bases; bases outside gene matches: 10. The CDR3 is 15 amino acids. In germline, CDR1 is LNHDA, CDR2 SQIVND (reference sequence). CDR3 coding DNA: TGTGCCAGTAGTCCGACTTTGGGGACAGCCTATGGCTACACCTTC. Amino acids: CASSPTLGTAYGYTF.

The rearrangement links TRBV27 to TRBJ2-7, with TRBD1 identical over 7 bases. CDR1 MNHEY and CDR2 SMNVEV come from the germline V gene (reference sequence). After removal of 6 bases from V and 1 base from J, the junction contained 6 bases not matched to a gene. CDR3 length: 14 residues. The CDR3 nucleotides are TGTGCCAGCAGGAAGGACAGGTTGTCCTACGAGCAGTACTTC. It translates to CASRKDRLSYEQYF.

This chain uses TRBV7-8 with TRBJ2-5; D remains ambiguous. V shed 5 bases and J shed 4 bases, with 14 bases lying between them. This CDR3 is 14 amino acids long. Germline values: CDR1 SGHVS, CDR2 FQNEAQ. CDR3 in amino acids: CASSPGAWGETQYF. In DNA form, the CDR3 reads TGTGCCAGCAGCCCAGGTGCCTGGGGAGAGACCCAGTACTTC. The full variable domain, its missing parts supplied by reference TRBV7-8 and TRBJ2-5, is GAGVSQSPRYKVAKRGQDVALRCDPISGHVSLFWYQQALGQGPEFLTYFQNEAQLDKSGLPSDRFFAERPEGSVSTLKIQRTQQEDSAVYLCASSPGAWGETQYFGPGTRLLVL.

This clone was recorded only once. The germline gene is not matched at one end of the junction; a read error may be the cause. The chain employs TRBV6-1 and TRBJ1-6; no definite D call. CDR1 is MNHNS, CDR2 SASEGT, per germline. The CDR3 has 13 amino acids. CDR3 in amino acids: CASTEDLSSPLHF. The DNA for the CDR3 is TGTGCCAGCACTGAAGACCTCAGTTCACCCCTCCACTTT.

This clone was detected only once. J is TRBJ2-7 and V is TRBV29-1; D not certain. Germline CDR1 SQVTM, CDR2 ANQGSEA. The CDR3 contains 12 residues. Trimming left V 4 bases short and J 0 bases short, with 7 bases between. CDR3 protein: CSVARTSYEQYF. The CDR3 nucleotides read TGCAGCGTTGCCAGGACCTCCTACGAGCAGTACTTC.

The CDR3 region is CASSQEGAGDTQYF. In DNA, the CDR3 is TGCGCCAGCAGTCAGGAAGGAGCTGGAGATACGCAGTATTTT. This chain uses TRBV5-1 with TRBJ2-3; D unclear. V lost 5 bases and J 5 bases, leaving 15 bases between the germline ends. The CDR3 consists of 14 residues. Germline V gene lookup returns CDR1 SGHRS and CDR2 YFSETQ.

This clone occurred once. The chain carries TRBV27 and TRBJ2-1; a possible D gene is TRBD2 (5 bases). The ends were cut back, 5 bases at V and 8 bases at J, with 16 bases in the middle. Per the germline V gene, CDR1 is MNHEY and CDR2 is SMNVEV (reference sequence). The CDR3 runs to 14 residues. The CDR3 DNA is TGTGCCAGCAGTCCACTAGAAGGGAGCGATGAGCAGTTCTTC. Protein sequence: CASSPLEGSDEQFF.

The chain recombines TRBV5-4 with TRBJ2-2; D gene unclear. Germline lookup yields CDR1 SGHNT and CDR2 YYREEE (reference sequence). V dropped 2 bases and J dropped 1 base, with 9 bases sitting between them. The CDR3 extends over 15 amino acids. DNA of the CDR3: TGTGCCAGCAGCTTTTTGACTCAGAACACCGGGGAGCTGTTTTTT. It specifies CASSFLTQNTGELFF.

This sequence joins TRBV4-2 and TRBJ2-7, with TRBD1 matching 9 bases. Germline CDR1 is LGHNA and CDR2 is YNFKEQ. Trimming at V came to 2 bases and at J to 4 bases, leaving 9 bases not matched to a gene. The CDR3 spans 16 residues. The CDR3 here is CASSQKRGTGLYEQYF. DNA for the CDR3: TGTGCCAGCAGCCAAAAAAGGGGGACAGGGCTATACGAGCAGTACTTC.

This chain connects TRBV5-6 to TRBJ1-1; the D gene is possibly TRBD1 (5 bases). V was clipped by 1 base and J by 4 bases, with 8 bases between them. Looked up from germline, CDR1 is SGHDT and CDR2 is YYEEEE. The CDR3 runs 13 residues. The CDR3 sequence: CASSLQGRTEAFF. DNA for the CDR3: TGTGCCAGCAGCTTGCAGGGCCGCACTGAAGCTTTCTTT.

The chain recombines TRBV5-1 with TRBJ1-2, with a possible D match to TRBD1 (6 bases). The CDR3 is made up of 12 amino acids. V shed 7 bases and J shed 8 bases, with 15 bases lying between them. Germline V gives CDR1 SGHRS, CDR2 YFSETQ. The CDR3 loop is CASGRQAGGYTF. In nucleotides, the CDR3 is TGCGCCAGCGGAAGACAGGCGGGCGGCTACACCTTC.

The chain couples TRBV19 to TRBJ2-2, with a weak D call TRBD2 (6 bases). From germline, CDR1 is LNHDA and CDR2 SQIVND (reference sequence). This CDR3 is built from 15 residues. The ends were cut back, 6 bases at V and 1 base at J, with 12 bases in the middle. This chain's CDR3 is CASSRGLLNTGELFF. The CDR3, as DNA: TGTGCCAGTAGCCGTGGACTACTGAACACCGGGGAGCTGTTTTTT.

The chain employs TRBV5-6 and TRBJ2-3; 7 positions agree with TRBD2. CDR1 SGHDT and CDR2 YYEEEE come from the germline V gene. Losses at the gene ends were 2 bases for V and 2 bases for J; bases not matched to a gene: 5. The CDR3 is 15 residues long. The CDR3 protein is CASSFERGPTDTQYF. The CDR3 DNA reads as TGTGCCAGCAGCTTTGAGCGGGGCCCCACAGATACGCAGTATTTT.

This rearrangement joins TRBV1 to TRBJ2-2. TRBV1 is a pseudogene locus. The CDR3 spans 15 residues. This CDR3 is CTSSRFGQATGELFF. The CDR3 region has the DNA TGCACCAGCAGCCGCTTCGGGCAGGCCACCGGGGAGCTGTTTTTT.

The CDR3 DNA reads as TGTGCCAGCAGTTTATCTAGCAGCGAGACCCAGTACTTC. It is translated as CASSLSSSETQYF. The V call is TRBV28, the J call TRBJ2-5; D perhaps matches TRBD2 (5 bases). Germline V gene lookup returns CDR1 MDHEN and CDR2 SYDVKM. Trimming pared 1 base from V and 5 bases from J, leaving 8 bases between. CDR3 length equals 13 residues.

This sequence joins TRBV6-1 and TRBJ2-1, with D unresolved. V lost 7 bases and J lost 8, with 12 bases in between. This CDR3 has 12 residues. Germline V gene data show CDR1 as MNHNS and CDR2 as SASEGT. The CDR3 region is CASKVFWHEQFF. The CDR3 DNA reads as TGTGCCAGCAAGGTGTTTTGGCATGAGCAGTTCTTC.

CDR3 sequence (DNA): TGCGCCAGCAGTGAAGTTAGTGGAAACACCATATATTTT. As protein: CASSEVSGNTIYF. The chain uses TRBV10-2 and TRBJ1-3; D is uncertain. Trimming removed 3 bases at V and 3 bases at J, with 6 bases between. This CDR3 region has 13 residues. Germline V lookup: CDR1 WSHSY, CDR2 SAAADI.

The chain carries TRBV25-1 and TRBJ1-1, with D possibly TRBD1 on 5 matching bases. Germline V gives CDR1 MGHDK, CDR2 SYGVNS. Trimming stripped 1 base from V and 0 bases from J, with 18 bases between. The CDR3 sequence is 18 residues long. The CDR3 DNA sequence: TGTGCCAGCAGTGAATTAGGAGGAGGGGCTCGGATGAACACTGAAGCTTTCTTT. Translated, it gives CASSELGGGARMNTEAFF. Using reference TRBV25-1 and TRBJ1-1 for the parts outside the CDR3, the full variable domain is EADIYQTPRYLVIGTGKKITLECSQTMGHDKMYWYQQDPGMELHLIHYSYGVNSTEKGDLSSESTVSRIRTEHFPLTLESARPSHTSQYLCASSELGGGARMNTEAFFGQGTRLTVV.

This chain links TRBV6-6 with TRBJ1-6; TRBD1 is a possible D gene (5 bases). The CDR3 is 14 amino acids. Trimming removed 5 bases from V and 10 bases from J, with 15 bases in between. Germline values: CDR1 MNHNY, CDR2 SVGAGI (reference sequence). CDR3 in amino acids: CASSPGQEGSPLHF. CDR3 nucleotide sequence: TGTGCCAGCAGTCCAGGCCAAGAGGGGTCACCCCTCCACTTT.

The chain joins TRBV6-1 to TRBJ1-1; possibly TRBD1 for D (5 bases). Germline loops: CDR1 MNHNS, CDR2 SASEGT. This CDR3 has 13 amino acids. Trimming shortened V by 1 base and J by 7 bases, and 10 bases separated the two germline ends. CDR3: CASSEESGGEAFF. The DNA for the CDR3 is TGTGCCAGCAGTGAAGAAAGTGGGGGTGAAGCTTTCTTT.

The chain carries TRBV6-6 and TRBJ2-5; a weak D match, TRBD1 (6 bases). Germline V gene lookup returns CDR1 MNHNY and CDR2 SVGAGI (reference sequence). V was pared by 4 bases and J by 1 base, with 10 bases between. The CDR3 has 14 residues. The CDR3 reads CASSSDSFQETQYF. The CDR3 DNA reads as TGTGCCAGCAGTTCGGACAGTTTCCAAGAGACCCAGTACTTC.

The rearrangement uses TRBV27 and TRBJ2-1; unclear D gene. The CDR3 extends over 14 amino acids. Germline-derived CDR1 and CDR2 are MNHEY and SMNVEV (reference sequence). Deletions cut 2 bases from V and 8 bases from J, with 13 bases between. This chain's CDR3 is CASSLLGNVYEQFF. The CDR3 region has the DNA TGTGCCAGCAGTTTACTAGGGAACGTTTATGAGCAGTTCTTC.

J is TRBJ1-1 and V is TRBV27; possible D gene TRBD1, 6 bases. V gave up 6 bases and J gave up 5 bases, with 19 bases separating them. Germline-derived CDR1 and CDR2 are MNHEY and SMNVEV (reference sequence). The CDR3 is 15 residues long. Written as DNA, the CDR3 is TGTGCCAGCAGACCCCAAACGACCGGGACAACTGAAGCTTTCTTT. Translated, it gives CASRPQTTGTTEAFF.

The chain recombines TRBV27 with TRBJ2-6; 7 nucleotides agree with TRBD1. V lost 8 bases and J lost 0; bases outside the gene matches: 10. There are 17 residues in the CDR3. Germline CDR1 and CDR2: MNHEY and SMNVEV (reference sequence). The CDR3 DNA is TGTGCCAGCCGACAGGGCGTGGGGATCTCTGGGGCCAACGTCCTGACTTTC. The encoded protein is CASRQGVGISGANVLTF. Drawing the rest from reference TRBV27 and TRBJ2-6, the complete variable domain is EAQVTQNPRYLITVTGKKLTVTCSQNMNHEYMSWYRQDPGLGLRQIYYSMNVEVTDKGDVPEGYKVSRKEKRNFPLILESPSPNQTSLYFCASRQGVGISGANVLTFGAGSRLTVL.

The chain joins TRBV14 to TRBJ2-7, with D possibly being TRBD1 (5 bases). V was shortened by 1 base and J by 0 bases, with 7 bases between the two germline ends. Germline V lookup: CDR1 SGHDN, CDR2 FVKESK. The CDR3 loop spans 14 amino acids. The CDR3 spells CASSQAGSSYEQYF. DNA for the CDR3: TGTGCCAGCAGCCAAGCAGGGTCCTCCTACGAGCAGTACTTC.

This clone showed up just a few times. The rearrangement links TRBV14 to TRBJ1-5; D not certain. V lost 3 bases to trimming and J lost 4 bases, with 4 bases between them. The CDR3 loop spans 12 amino acids. Germline V gene lookup returns CDR1 SGHDN and CDR2 FVKESK. The CDR3 sequence is CASSQGNQPQHF. The CDR3 DNA reads as TGTGCCAGCAGCCAGGGGAATCAGCCCCAGCATTTT.

The chain recombines TRBV11-3 with TRBJ2-1; 10 nucleotides match TRBD1. Germline V CDR1 and CDR2: SGHNT, YENEEA. V dropped 5 bases and J dropped 4; count of bases not matched to a gene: 5. The CDR3 has 15 residues. In DNA, the CDR3 is TGTGCCAGCAGCATCGGGACAGGGGTTTACAATGAGCAGTTCTTC. Its translation is CASSIGTGVYNEQFF.